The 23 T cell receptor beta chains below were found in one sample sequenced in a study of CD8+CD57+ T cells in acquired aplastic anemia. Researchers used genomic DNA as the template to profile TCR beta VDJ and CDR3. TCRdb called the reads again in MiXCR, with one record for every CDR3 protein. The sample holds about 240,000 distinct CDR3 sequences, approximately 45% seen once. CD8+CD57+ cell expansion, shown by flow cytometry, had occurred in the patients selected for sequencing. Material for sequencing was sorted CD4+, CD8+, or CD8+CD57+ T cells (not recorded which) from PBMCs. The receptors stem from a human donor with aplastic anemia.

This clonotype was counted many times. CDR3 protein: CATSEQAEETQYF. CDR3 coding DNA: TGTGCCACCAGTGAACAAGCGGAAGAGACCCAGTACTTC. J is TRBJ2-5 and V is TRBV24-1; possibly TRBD2 for D (5 bases). CDR1 and CDR2 (germline): KGHDR, SFDVKD. CDR3 size: 13 residues. Trimming removed 4 bases from V and 3 bases from J, with 8 bases in between.

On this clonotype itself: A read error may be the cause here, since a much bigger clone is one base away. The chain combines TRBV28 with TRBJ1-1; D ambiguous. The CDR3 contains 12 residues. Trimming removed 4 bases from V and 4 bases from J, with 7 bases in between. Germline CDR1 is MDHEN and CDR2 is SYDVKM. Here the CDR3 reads CASSWCFTEAFF. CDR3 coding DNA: TGTGCCAGCAGTTGGTGCTTCACTGAAGCTTTCTTT.

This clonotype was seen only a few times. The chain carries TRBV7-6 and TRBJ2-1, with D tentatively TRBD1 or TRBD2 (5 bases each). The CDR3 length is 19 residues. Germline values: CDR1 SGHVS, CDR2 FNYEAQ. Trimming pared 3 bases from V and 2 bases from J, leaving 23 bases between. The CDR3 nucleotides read TGTGCCAGCAGCTTCTACATCTGTACGTGGGGGAATGCCTACAATGAGCAGTTCTTC. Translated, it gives CASSFYICTWGNAYNEQFF.

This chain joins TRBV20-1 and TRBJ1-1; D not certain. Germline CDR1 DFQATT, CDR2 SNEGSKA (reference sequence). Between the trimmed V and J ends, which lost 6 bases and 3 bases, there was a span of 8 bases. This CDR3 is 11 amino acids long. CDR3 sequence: CSAKRDTEAFF. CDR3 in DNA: TGCAGTGCAAAAAGGGACACTGAAGCTTTCTTT.

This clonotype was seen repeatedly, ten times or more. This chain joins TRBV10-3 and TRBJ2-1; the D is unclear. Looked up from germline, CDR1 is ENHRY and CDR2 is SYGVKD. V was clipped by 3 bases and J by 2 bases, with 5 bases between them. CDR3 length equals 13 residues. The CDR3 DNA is TGTGCCATCAGTGACCGAACCTACAATGAGCAGTTCTTC. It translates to CAISDRTYNEQFF.

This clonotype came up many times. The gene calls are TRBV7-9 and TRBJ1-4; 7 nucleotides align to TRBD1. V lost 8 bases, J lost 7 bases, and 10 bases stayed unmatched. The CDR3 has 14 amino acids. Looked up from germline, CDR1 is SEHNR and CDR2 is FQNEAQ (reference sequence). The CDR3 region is CASRSQGKVEKLFF. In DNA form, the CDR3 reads TGTGCCAGCCGATCACAGGGGAAGGTTGAAAAACTGTTTTTT.

This CDR3 is CASSIVGFSYEQYF. DNA for the CDR3: TGTGCCAGTAGTATAGTCGGATTCTCCTACGAGCAGTACTTC. The chain combines TRBV19 with TRBJ2-7; D not certain. The V gene's germline CDR1 is LNHDA and CDR2 SQIVND (reference sequence). This CDR3 spans 14 amino acids. Trimming removed 1 base at V and 0 bases at J, with 7 bases between.

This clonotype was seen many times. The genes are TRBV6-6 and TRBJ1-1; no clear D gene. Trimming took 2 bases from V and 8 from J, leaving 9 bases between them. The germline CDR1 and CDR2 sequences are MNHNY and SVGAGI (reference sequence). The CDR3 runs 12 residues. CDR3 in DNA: TGTGCCAGCAGTTACGCCCCCACCGAAGCTTTCTTT. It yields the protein CASSYAPTEAFF.

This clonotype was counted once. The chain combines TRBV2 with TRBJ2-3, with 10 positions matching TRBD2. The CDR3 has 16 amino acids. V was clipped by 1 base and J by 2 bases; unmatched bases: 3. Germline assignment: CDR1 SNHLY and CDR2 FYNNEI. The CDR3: CASSEGSGGYTDTQYF. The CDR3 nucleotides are TGTGCCAGCAGTGAAGGTAGCGGGGGGTACACAGATACGCAGTATTTT.

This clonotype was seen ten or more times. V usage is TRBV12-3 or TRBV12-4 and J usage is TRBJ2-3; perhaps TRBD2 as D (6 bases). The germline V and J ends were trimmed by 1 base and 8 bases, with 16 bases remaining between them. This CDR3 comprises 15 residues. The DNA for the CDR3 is TGTGCCAGCAGTTTAGACTTAGGCGCGGGGATTACGCAGTATTTT. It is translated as CASSLDLGAGITQYF.

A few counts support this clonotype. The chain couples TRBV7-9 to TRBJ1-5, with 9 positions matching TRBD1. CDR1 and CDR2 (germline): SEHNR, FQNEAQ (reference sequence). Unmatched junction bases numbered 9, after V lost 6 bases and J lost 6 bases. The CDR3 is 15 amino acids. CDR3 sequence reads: CASRIQGAGSQPQHF. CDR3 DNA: TGTGCCAGCAGGATACAGGGGGCGGGTAGTCAGCCCCAGCATTTT.

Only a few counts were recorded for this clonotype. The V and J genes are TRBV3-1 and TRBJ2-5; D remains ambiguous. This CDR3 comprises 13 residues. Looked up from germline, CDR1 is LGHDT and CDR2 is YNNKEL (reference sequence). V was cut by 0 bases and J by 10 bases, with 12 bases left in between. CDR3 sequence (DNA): TGTGCCAGCAGCCAAGAACCGATAGGGATCCAGTACTTC. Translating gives CASSQEPIGIQYF.

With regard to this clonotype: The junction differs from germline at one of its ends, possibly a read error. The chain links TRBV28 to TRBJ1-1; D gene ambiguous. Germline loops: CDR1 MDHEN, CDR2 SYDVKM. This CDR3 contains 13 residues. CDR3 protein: CASSFLISTEASF. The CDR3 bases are TGTGCCAGCAGTTTTTTAATCTCCACTGAAGCTTCCTTT.

The CDR3 spells CASSRRGRVNRHF. The CDR3 DNA follows: TGTGCCAGCAGTCGACGTGGCAGGGTAAATCGGCATTTT. The chain has TRBV27 and TRBJ1-5, with D possibly being TRBD1 (5 bases). V was cut by 5 bases and J by 15 bases, with 20 bases left in between. Germline V CDR1 and CDR2: MNHEY, SMNVEV (reference sequence). This CDR3 is 13 amino acids long.

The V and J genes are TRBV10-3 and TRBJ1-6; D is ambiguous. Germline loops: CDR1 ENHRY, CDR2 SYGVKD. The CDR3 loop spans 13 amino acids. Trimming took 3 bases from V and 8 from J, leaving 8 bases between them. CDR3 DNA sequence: TGTGCCATCAGTGAAGTCCCGGATTCACCCCTCCACTTT. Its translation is CAISEVPDSPLHF.

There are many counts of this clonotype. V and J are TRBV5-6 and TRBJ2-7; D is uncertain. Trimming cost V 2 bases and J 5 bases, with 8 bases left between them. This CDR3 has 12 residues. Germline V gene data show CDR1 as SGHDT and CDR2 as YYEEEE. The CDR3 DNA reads TGTGCCAGCAGCTTCTCTAGGGACGAGCAGTACTTC. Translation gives CASSFSRDEQYF.

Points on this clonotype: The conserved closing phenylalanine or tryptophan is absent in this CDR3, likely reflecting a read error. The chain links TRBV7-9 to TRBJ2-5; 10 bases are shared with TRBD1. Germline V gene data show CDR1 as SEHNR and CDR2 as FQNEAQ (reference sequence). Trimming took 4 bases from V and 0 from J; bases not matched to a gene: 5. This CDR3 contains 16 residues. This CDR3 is CASSSMDRGYQETQYL. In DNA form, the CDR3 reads TGTGCCAGCAGCTCTATGGACAGGGGGTACCAAGAGACCCAGTACCTC.

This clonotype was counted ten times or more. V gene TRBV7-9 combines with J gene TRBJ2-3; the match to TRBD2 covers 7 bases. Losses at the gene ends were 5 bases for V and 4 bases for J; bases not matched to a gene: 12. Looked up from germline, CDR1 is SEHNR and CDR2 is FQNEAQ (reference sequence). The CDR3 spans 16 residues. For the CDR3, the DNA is TGTGCCAGCAGCCACGTTCTGGCGGGAGTCGCAGATACGCAGTATTTT. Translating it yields CASSHVLAGVADTQYF.

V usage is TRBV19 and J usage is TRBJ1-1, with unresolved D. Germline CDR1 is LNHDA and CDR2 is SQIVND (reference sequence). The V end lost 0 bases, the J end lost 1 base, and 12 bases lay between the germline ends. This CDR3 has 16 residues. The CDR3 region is CASSIDNWLKNTEAFF. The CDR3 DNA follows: TGTGCCAGTAGTATAGATAACTGGTTGAAGAACACTGAAGCTTTCTTT. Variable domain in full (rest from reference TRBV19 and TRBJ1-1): DGGITQSPKYLFRKEGQNVTLSCEQNLNHDAMYWYRQDPGQGLRLIYYSQIVNDFQKGDIAEGYSVSREKKESFPLTVTSAQKNPTAFYLCASSIDNWLKNTEAFFGQGTRLTVV.

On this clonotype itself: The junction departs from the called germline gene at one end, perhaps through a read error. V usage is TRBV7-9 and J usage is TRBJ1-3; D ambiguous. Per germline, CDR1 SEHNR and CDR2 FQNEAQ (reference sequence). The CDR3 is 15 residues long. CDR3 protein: CASSPRVGSGNTIYF. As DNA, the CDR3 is TGCGCCAGCAGCCCCCGGGTCGGCTCTGGAAACACCATATATTTT.

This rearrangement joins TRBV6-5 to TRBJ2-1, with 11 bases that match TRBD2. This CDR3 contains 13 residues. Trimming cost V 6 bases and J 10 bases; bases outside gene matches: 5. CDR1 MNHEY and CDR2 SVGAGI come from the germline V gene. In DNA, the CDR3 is TGTGCCAGCAGCGGCCTAGCGGGAGGCGAGCAGTTCTTC. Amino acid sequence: CASSGLAGGEQFF.

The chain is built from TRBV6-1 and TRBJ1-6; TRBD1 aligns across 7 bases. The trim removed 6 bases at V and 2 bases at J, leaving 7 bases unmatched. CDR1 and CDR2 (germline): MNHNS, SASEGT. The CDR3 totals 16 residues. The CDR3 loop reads CASRRQGGAYNSPLHF. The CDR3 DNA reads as TGTGCCAGCAGACGTCAGGGGGGGGCCTATAATTCACCCCTCCACTTT.

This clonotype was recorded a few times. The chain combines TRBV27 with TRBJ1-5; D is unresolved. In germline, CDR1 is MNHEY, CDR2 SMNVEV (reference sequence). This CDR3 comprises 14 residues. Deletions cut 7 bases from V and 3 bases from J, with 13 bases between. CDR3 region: CASMSMQFNQPQHF. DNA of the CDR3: TGTGCCAGCATGAGTATGCAGTTCAATCAGCCCCAGCATTTT.